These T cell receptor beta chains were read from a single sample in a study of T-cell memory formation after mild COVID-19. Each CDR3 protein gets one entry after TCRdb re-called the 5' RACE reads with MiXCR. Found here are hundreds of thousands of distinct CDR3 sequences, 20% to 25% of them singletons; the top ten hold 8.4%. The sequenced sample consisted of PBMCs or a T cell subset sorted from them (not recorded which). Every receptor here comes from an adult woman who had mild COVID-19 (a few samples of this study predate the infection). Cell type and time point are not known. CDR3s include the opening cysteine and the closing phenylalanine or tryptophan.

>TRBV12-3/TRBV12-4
CASRPDSWTSDDNEQFF
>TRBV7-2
CASTPYWGTGVYNEQFF
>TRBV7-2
CASSWSGGKTYEQYF
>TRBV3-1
CASSQTLGPTGELFF
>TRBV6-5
CASHQGTFTEAFF
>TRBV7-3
CASSSTGTSLGELFF
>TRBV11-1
CASRPGQGTSVNTEAFF
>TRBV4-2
CASSQKRGERNGYTF
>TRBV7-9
CASRVQGKNEQFF
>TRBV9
CASSVALGSYEQYF
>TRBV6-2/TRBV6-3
CASRQPRRAVTDTQYF
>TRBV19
CASSPGGGRNSPLHF
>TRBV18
CASSPSLGNEQYF
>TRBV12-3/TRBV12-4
CASGDTDREYEQYF
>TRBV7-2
CASSLRSGSGYTGELFF
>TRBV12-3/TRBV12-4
CASSLSSGGNTIYF
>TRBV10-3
CAISESGFSYNEQFF
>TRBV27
CASSFPGLAYNEQFF
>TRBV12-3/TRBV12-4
CASTRGGLGSPLHF
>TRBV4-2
CASSQDLGHVIF
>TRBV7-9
CASSSAGTSGTGELFF
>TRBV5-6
CASSLGQGKGGNTIYF
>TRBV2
CASSRQGNQPQHF
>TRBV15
CATSREVGETQYF
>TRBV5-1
CASSLGLAGAPDTQYF
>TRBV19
CASSIAPGYNTDTQYF
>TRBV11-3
CASSSLTGQGAYNEQFF
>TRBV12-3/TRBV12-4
CASSLGQESEQYF
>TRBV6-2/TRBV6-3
CASAKMGDSPDEQFF
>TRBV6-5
CASSYSMGPRDTEAFF
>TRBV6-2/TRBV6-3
CASGGTGGSYEQYF
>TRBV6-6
CASSYSQGANTF
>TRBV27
CASRSGRETQYF
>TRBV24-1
CDTSDLVSGGWETQYF
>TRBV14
CASSRARNTEAFF
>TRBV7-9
CASSLGAGAGGYYEQYF
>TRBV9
CASSVNRGAEGYTF
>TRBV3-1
CASSLRRGREFF
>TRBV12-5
CASGLGDSIYGYTF
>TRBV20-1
CTGEGPGNIQYF
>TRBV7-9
CASSLGGGNEQFF
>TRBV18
CASSQDSLSYEQYF
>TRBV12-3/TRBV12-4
CASSLIGGETQYF
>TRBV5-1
CASSWTGTNTEAFF
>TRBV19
CASSIGSRSTDTQYF